A selection of T cell receptor beta chains follows, all from one sample in a study of blood T cell repertoires in COVID-19. Assay: immunoSEQ multiplex PCR; the TCRdb copy retains only in-frame clones and omits some. The profile covers roughly 160,000 clones, with 70% to 85% appearing a single time and approximately 6.9% taken by the ten largest. The sequenced sample consisted of peripheral blood. These receptors came from a man older than 75 with COVID-19, enrolled during active disease. Both conserved end residues are part of each CDR3. Each record gives: clone size, J gene, V gene, D gene, CDR3 DNA, CDR3 protein. A D gene is named only where the DNA matches it firmly. Clone size is given for some rows only: seen once, a few or many times, or a class if the clone is expanded.

.	TRBJ1-4	TRBV5-4	.	TGTGCCAGCAGCTTTGGAGGGAGGGGTGAAAAACTGTTTTTT	CASSFGGRGEKLFF
.	TRBJ2-3	TRBV5-6	TRBD1	TGTGCCAGCAGGGACAGGGGAGGGACAGATACGCAGTATTTT	CASRDRGGTDTQYF
.	TRBJ1-2	TRBV5-4	.	TGTGCCAGCAGCTTCGGGAATCATGGCTACACCTTC	CASSFGNHGYTF
.	TRBJ1-1	TRBV19	.	TGTGCCAGTAGTATAACGGGTTTCGACACTGAAGCTTTCTTT	CASSITGFDTEAFF
.	TRBJ1-2	TRBV6-6	TRBD1	TGTGCCAGCAGTTACAGGGACAGGGACTATGGCTACACCTTC	CASSYRDRDYGYTF
.	TRBJ1-2	TRBV12-3/TRBV12-4	TRBD1	TGTGCCAGCAGCTTCCAGGGGGACGGCTACACCTTC	CASSFQGDGYTF
.	TRBJ1-2	TRBV27	TRBD1	TGTGCCAGCAGTTTCCTCGACAGGGGGCCGTTACGGCTCTATGGCTACACCTTC	CASSFLDRGPLRLYGYTF
.	TRBJ2-7	TRBV27	.	TGTGCCAGCAGTCCTCAACAGGGCTGGAGCTCCTACGAGCAGTACTTC	CASSPQQGWSSYEQYF
.	TRBJ2-3	TRBV7-2	.	TGTGCCAGCAGCCAGGGGGGTTACACAGATACGCAGTATTTT	CASSQGGYTDTQYF
few	TRBJ2-5	TRBV7-7	.	TGTGCCAGCAGCCCAACTCAGGGTGGGCAAGAGACCCAGTACTTC	CASSPTQGGQETQYF
once	TRBJ1-2	TRBV7-3	TRBD1	TGTGCCAGCAGCTTAGGGACAGAGTATGGCTACACCTTC	CASSLGTEYGYTF
.	TRBJ2-3	TRBV9	TRBD2	TGTGCCAGCAGCCGGAGGGGGTATAGCGGGGGGCGCACAGATACGCAGTATTTT	CASSRRGYSGGRTDTQYF
.	TRBJ1-1	TRBV5-3	TRBD1	TGTGCCAGAAGCCTGAGGGACAGGGCCAACACTGAAGCTTTCTTT	CARSLRDRANTEAFF
.	TRBJ2-7	TRBV5-1	.	TGCGCCAGCAGCCCCCACACGGGAACCGAGTACTTC	CASSPHTGTEYF
.	TRBJ1-2	TRBV6-5	TRBD1	TGTGCCAGCAGTTACAGGGGGCTCGGCTATGGCTACACCTTC	CASSYRGLGYGYTF
.	TRBJ2-7	TRBV7-9	.	TGTGCCAGCAGCTTCACAGGGGCGGGAGAGCAGTACTTC	CASSFTGAGEQYF
.	TRBJ1-4	TRBV5-1	.	TGCGCCAGCAGCTTCCGACATTACAGGGAGAAGGCTAATGAAAAACTGTTTTTT	CASSFRHYREKANEKLFF
.	TRBJ1-2	TRBV6-5	.	TGTGCCAGCACCCCAGGGGTAGGGTGGGGCTACACCTTC	CASTPGVGWGYTF
.	TRBJ2-7	TRBV18	TRBD2	TGTGCCAGCTCACCGCCCCAGCGGGGGGCCTACGAGCAGTACTTC	CASSPPQRGAYEQYF
.	TRBJ2-7	TRBV6-6	.	TGTGCCAGCAGGACCGGGACTGTAACCTACGAGCAGTACTTC	CASRTGTVTYEQYF
.	TRBJ1-1	TRBV6-1	.	TGTGCCAGCAGTGAAAGTCCGTTGGCCGGGGTTCACACTGAAGCTTTCTTT	CASSESPLAGVHTEAFF
.	TRBJ2-7	TRBV7-9	.	TGTGCCAGCAGTGCCATTGGGCCAAAAGGCGAGCAGTACTTC	CASSAIGPKGEQYF
.	TRBJ2-1	TRBV6-5	TRBD1	TGTGCCAGCAGTAGGACAGGGGGCTTAAATGAGCAGTTCTTC	CASSRTGGLNEQFF
.	TRBJ1-3	TRBV4-1	.	TGCGCCAGCAGCCAAACCCCTAGCTCTGGAAACACCATATATTTT	CASSQTPSSGNTIYF
once	TRBJ2-2	TRBV4-3	.	TGCGCCAGCAGCCAAGGTGTTCACGGGGAGCTGTTTTTT	CASSQGVHGELFF
.	TRBJ1-3	TRBV19	.	TGTGCCAGTGCGGAGGGAGCTGGAAACACCATATATTTT	CASAEGAGNTIYF